This T cell receptor beta chain was identified during a study of vaccination and CD4 T cells after COVID-19. Study overall: Cells were stimulated with overlapping spike peptide pools from SARS-CoV-2, HCoV-NL63, HCoV-OC43 and HCoV-229E.

The CDR3 extends over 11 amino acids. Germline V gene data show CDR1 as MNHEY and CDR2 as SMNVEV (reference sequence). Indicated treatment: roughly nine-day PBMC culture with coronavirus spike peptide pools or control peptides (ViraFEST assay). The collection of CD4+ T cells from the unexposed donor took place before the COVID-19 pandemic (2011-2018). This clonotype is classed as medium-sized. Antigen specificity is unknown. At the Johns Hopkins FTIC core, DNA taken from cultured CD4+ T cells was sequenced by way of the Oncomine TCR Beta short-read assay. From CD4+ T cells that had been cultured, genomic DNA was extracted. TCRdb re-derived calls from the PCR reads in MiXCR, one entry per CDR3 protein. The sample holds 12,000 or so distinct CDR3 sequences, about 40% seen once.

The receptor's source is a human donor in good health. The chain combines TRBV27 with TRBJ1-5, with TRBD1 matching over 7 bases. Sequencing input: CD4+ T cells from blood, cultured in vitro. Here the CDR3 reads CGTGLNQPQHF. Here the CDR3 DNA reads TGTGGGACAGGACTCAATCAGCCCCAGCATTTT.